The next 7 T cell receptor beta chains were all read from a single sample in a study of identical twins. Using its own MiXCR run on the 5' RACE reads, TCRdb lists one record per CDR3 protein. The sample yields 570,000 or so distinct CDR3 sequences, 9.5% to 10% seen once. The same data also went into a second study, on yellow fever vaccine responses in identical twins.

Specimen: PBMCs. All receptors derive from a woman in her late teens or twenties in good health.

V and J are TRBV29-1 and TRBJ2-1; either TRBD1 or TRBD2 may fit D (6 bases each). This CDR3 region has 15 residues. Germline values: CDR1 SQVTM, CDR2 ANQGSEA. With 6 bases removed from V and 0 bases from J, the gap between germline ends came to 15 bases. Here the CDR3 reads CSVPLGGGSYNEQFF. The CDR3 DNA follows: TGCAGCGTGCCCCTCGGGGGCGGCTCCTACAATGAGCAGTTCTTC.

This clonotype turned up a few times. The rearrangement links TRBV10-3 to TRBJ2-3; TRBD2 aligns across 8 bases. The V gene's germline CDR1 is ENHRY and CDR2 SYGVKD. This CDR3 spans 17 amino acids. Losses at the gene ends were 10 bases for V and 1 base for J; bases not matched to a gene: 16. The CDR3 is CATTPGLGATGTDTQYF. As DNA, the CDR3 is TGTGCCACCACTCCGGGACTAGGGGCTACTGGCACAGATACGCAGTATTTT.

V and J are TRBV19 and TRBJ2-3; 11 nucleotides match TRBD2. Germline values: CDR1 LNHDA, CDR2 SQIVND (reference sequence). The CDR3 is 16 amino acids. The trim removed 2 bases at V and 5 bases at J, leaving 6 bases unmatched. CDR3 nucleotide sequence: TGTGCCAGTAGTATAAGTAGCGGGGGGGCCGAAGATACGCAGTATTTT. It specifies CASSISSGGAEDTQYF.

This clonotype has ten or more counts. The chain recombines TRBV27 with TRBJ2-3; D possibly corresponds to TRBD1 (5 bases). The germline V gene encodes CDR1 MNHEY and CDR2 SMNVEV (reference sequence). Trimming took off 1 base at V and 4 bases at J, with 9 bases between the two ends. The CDR3 is 14 residues long. The CDR3 loop reads CASSLWGNPDTQYF. The CDR3 nucleotides read TGTGCCAGCAGTTTATGGGGCAACCCAGATACGCAGTATTTT.

This clonotype was counted many times. The rearrangement uses TRBV5-1 and TRBJ2-5; TRBD2 agrees at 9 bases. Trimming at V came to 0 bases and at J to 1 base, leaving 4 bases not matched to a gene. The germline V gene has CDR1 SGHRS and CDR2 YFSETQ. The CDR3 has 16 amino acids. The CDR3 nucleotides are TGCGCCAGCAGCTTGGTGACTAGCGGATTCCAAGAGACCCAGTACTTC. It encodes CASSLVTSGFQETQYF. The variable domain in full, with the rest retrieved from reference TRBV5-1 and TRBJ2-5, is KAGVTQTPRYLIKTRGQQVTLSCSPISGHRSVSWYQQTPGQGLQFLFEYFSETQRNKGNFPGRFSGRQFSNSRSEMNVSTLELGDSALYLCASSLVTSGFQETQYFGPGTRLLVL.

This clonotype was counted only a few times. The rearrangement links TRBV19 to TRBJ1-6, with 9 bases matching TRBD1. CDR3 length: 16 amino acids. The ends lost 8 bases at V and 0 bases at J; junction bases unmatched: 5. Per the germline V gene, CDR1 is LNHDA and CDR2 is SQIVND (reference sequence). The CDR3 DNA follows: TGTGCCAGTTCGGACAGGGGAAGCTCCTATAATTCACCCCTCCACTTT. Translation: CASSDRGSSYNSPLHF.

This clonotype was observed at least ten times. This rearrangement joins TRBV4-1 to TRBJ1-2, with TRBD1 identical over 7 bases. The V segment lost 3 bases and the J segment 4 bases; nucleotides outside the gene matches: 11. The germline gives CDR1 MGHRA, CDR2 YSYEKL. This CDR3 has 16 amino acids. CDR3 coding DNA: TGCGCCAGCAGCCAGCGGGACAGCCTGAACTTCTATGGCTACACCTTC. This gives the protein CASSQRDSLNFYGYTF.